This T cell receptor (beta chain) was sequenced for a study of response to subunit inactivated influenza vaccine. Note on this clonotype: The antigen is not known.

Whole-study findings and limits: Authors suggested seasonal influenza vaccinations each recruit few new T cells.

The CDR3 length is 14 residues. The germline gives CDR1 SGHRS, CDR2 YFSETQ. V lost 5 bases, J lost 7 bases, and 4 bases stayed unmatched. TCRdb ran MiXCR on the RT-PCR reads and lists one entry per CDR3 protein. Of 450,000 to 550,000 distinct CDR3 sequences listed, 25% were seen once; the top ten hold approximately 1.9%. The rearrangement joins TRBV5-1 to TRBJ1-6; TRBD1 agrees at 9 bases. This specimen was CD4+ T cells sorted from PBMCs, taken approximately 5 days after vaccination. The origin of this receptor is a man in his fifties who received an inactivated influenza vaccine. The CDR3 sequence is CASRRGQGNSPLHF. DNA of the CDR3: TGCGCCAGCAGACGAGGACAGGGGAATTCACCCCTCCACTTT.